This paragraph reports one T cell receptor beta chain. The antigen is unknown. Primers: 60 Vbeta forward and 13 Jbeta reverse. Sequenced by immunoSEQ multiplex PCR; TCRdb stores in-frame clones only, minus some. This table has roughly 130,000 clones, around 82% appearing once. The data originate from a study of cytomegalovirus exposure and HLA in healthy donors. Findings and limits, study-wide: Analysis performed later showed TCR beta chains linked to HLA being more clonally expanded than equally common others.

Sequencing used PBMCs. The receptor was derived from a male donor in good health and CMV-seropositive.

This CDR3 reads CASRPYRDGELFF. The CDR3 DNA reads as TGTGCCAGCAGGCCATACAGGGACGGGGAGCTGTTTTTT. This rearrangement joins TRBV7-2 to TRBJ2-2; D is perhaps TRBD1 (6 bases). This CDR3 is built from 13 residues. The V end lost 6 bases, the J end lost 7 bases, and 12 bases lay between the germline ends. CDR1 is SGHTA and CDR2 is FQGNSA in the germline V gene.